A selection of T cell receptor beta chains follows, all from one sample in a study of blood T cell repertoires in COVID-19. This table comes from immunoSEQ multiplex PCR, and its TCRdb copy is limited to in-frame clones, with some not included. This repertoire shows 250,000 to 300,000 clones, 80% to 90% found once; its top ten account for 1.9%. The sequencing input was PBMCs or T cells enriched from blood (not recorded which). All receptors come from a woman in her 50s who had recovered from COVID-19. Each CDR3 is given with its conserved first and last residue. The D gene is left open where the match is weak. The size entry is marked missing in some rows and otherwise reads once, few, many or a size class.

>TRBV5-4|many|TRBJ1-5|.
TGTGCCAGCATCACAAAAAAGTCCAGGGAGGCTCAGCCCCAGCATTTT
CASITKKSREAQPQHF
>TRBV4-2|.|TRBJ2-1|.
TGTGCCAGCAGCCAAGTGGAGGTCCCATACAATGAGCAGTTCTTC
CASSQVEVPYNEQFF
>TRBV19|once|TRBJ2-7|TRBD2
TGTGCCAGTAGAGGACTAGCGGGAGGTTGGGAGCAGTACTTC
CASRGLAGGWEQYF
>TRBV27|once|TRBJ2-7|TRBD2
TGTGCCAGCAGTGCCACTAGCGGGAGTGGTTACGAGCAGTACTTC
CASSATSGSGYEQYF
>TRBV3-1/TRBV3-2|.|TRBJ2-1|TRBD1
TGTGCCAGCAGCCAAGGTAGAAGGACAGGGGGCAATGAGCAGTTCTTC
CASSQGRRTGGNEQFF
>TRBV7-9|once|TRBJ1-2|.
TGTGCCAGCAGCTTTCTGGGCCGTTACTATGGCTACACCTTC
CASSFLGRYYGYTF
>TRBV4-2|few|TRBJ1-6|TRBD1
TGTGCCAGCAGCCAATTCGCAGGGGGTCAAAATTCACCCCTCCACTTT
CASSQFAGGQNSPLHF
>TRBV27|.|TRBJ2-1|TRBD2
TGTGCCAGCGGAGAGACTAGCGGCCACAATGAGCAGTTCTTC
CASGETSGHNEQFF
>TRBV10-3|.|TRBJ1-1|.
TGTGCCATCAGTGAGTCGGTGGCCAGTGAAGCTTTCTTT
CAISESVASEAFF
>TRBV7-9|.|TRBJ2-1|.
TGTGCCAGCAGCTCTCGAGCGGCGAGCTCCTACAATGAGCAGTTCTTC
CASSSRAASSYNEQFF
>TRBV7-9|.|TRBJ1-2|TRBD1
TGTGCCAGCAGCTTAGGGGAAAGGCCAGGGGGAGGCTACACCTTC
CASSLGERPGGGYTF
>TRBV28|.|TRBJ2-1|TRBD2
TGTGCCAGCAGTTCACTAGCGGGAGGTGGGAATGAGCAGTTCTTC
CASSSLAGGGNEQFF
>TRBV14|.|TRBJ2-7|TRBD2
TGTGCCAGCAGTCCAACCTCAGCGGGAGACAGCTCCTACGAGCAGTACTTC
CASSPTSAGDSSYEQYF
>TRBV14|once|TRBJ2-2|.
TGTGCCAGCAGCCAGTTTCTCTCCGGGGAGCTGTTTTTT
CASSQFLSGELFF
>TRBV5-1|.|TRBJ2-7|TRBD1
TGCGCCAGCGCTCCGGGACAGGGTTTTTACGAGCAGTACTTC
CASAPGQGFYEQYF
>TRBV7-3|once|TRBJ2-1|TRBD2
TGTGCCAGCAGCTCTAGACTAGCGGGGAACAATGAGCAGTTCTTC
CASSSRLAGNNEQFF
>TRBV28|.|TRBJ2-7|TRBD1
TGTGCCAGCCTATTAGACCGGGACAGGGGGGGTCACGAGCAGTACTTC
CASLLDRDRGGHEQYF
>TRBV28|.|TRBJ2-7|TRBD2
TGTGCCAGCAGTCAGAGCGGGAGGATCGACGAGCAGTACTTC
CASSQSGRIDEQYF
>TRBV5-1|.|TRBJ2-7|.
TGCGCCAGCAGCTTGGAAAGGGGGACCTACGAGCAGTACTTC
CASSLERGTYEQYF
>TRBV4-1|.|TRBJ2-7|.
TGCGCCAGCAGCCAAGATGAAACAGACTACGAGCAGTACTTC
CASSQDETDYEQYF
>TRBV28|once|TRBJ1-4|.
TGTGCCAGCAGTTTACCCGGACAGATCATCGGGGATGAAAAACTGTTTTTT
CASSLPGQIIGDEKLFF
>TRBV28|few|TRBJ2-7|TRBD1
TGTGCCAGCAGTTTCGGACAGGCTTGGGCTAAGGGTCCCGAGCAGTACTTC
CASSFGQAWAKGPEQYF